This T cell receptor beta chain was obtained from a study of blood T cell repertoires in COVID-19. Study-wide background: From T cells, B-cell-depleted T cells, or PBMCs came the material, which was cDNA or gDNA.

Everyone who took part was 18 to 89 years old, and they came from about 23 US areas. Participants had their cohort set by participant-reported clinical history. The CDR3 spans 15 residues. The V gene's germline CDR1 is ENHRY and CDR2 SYGVKD. With V trimmed by 4 bases and J by 3 bases, 9 bases remained unmatched. Profiled with immunoSEQ multiplex PCR; TCRdb holds only in-frame clones, not every one. Counted here are about 270,000 clones, more than 80% occurring once; the ten biggest clones make up roughly 2.3%. The source of this sequence is a young woman who had recovered from COVID-19. The sample consisted of PBMCs or T cells enriched from blood (not recorded which). The chain joins TRBV10-3 to TRBJ2-7; TRBD2 matches at 7 bases. The CDR3 region is CAISGYDGGNYEQYF. As DNA, the CDR3 is TGTGCCATCAGTGGGTATGACGGGGGGAACTACGAGCAGTACTTC.